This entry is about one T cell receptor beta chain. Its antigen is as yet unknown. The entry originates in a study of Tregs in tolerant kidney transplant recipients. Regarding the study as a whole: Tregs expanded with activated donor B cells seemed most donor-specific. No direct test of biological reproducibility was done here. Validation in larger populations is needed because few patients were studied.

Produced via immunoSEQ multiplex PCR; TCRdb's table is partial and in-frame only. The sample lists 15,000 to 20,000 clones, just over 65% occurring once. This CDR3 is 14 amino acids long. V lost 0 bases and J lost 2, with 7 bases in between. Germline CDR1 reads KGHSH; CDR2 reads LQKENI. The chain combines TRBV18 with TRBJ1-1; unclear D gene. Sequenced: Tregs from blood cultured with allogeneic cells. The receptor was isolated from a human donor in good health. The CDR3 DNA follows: TGTGCCAGCTCACCACCGAGCGTAAACACTGAAGCTTTCTTT. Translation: CASSPPSVNTEAFF. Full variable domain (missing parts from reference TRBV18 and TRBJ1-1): NAGVMQNPRHLVRRRGQEARLRCSPMKGHSHVYWYRQLPEEGLKFMVYLQKENIIDESGMPKERFSAEFPKEGPSILRIQQVVRGDSAAYFCASSPPSVNTEAFFGQGTRLTVV.